This record concerns one T cell receptor (beta chain) sequence. Its antigen is unknown. This record comes from a study of blood T cells in healthy people across ages. Findings and caveats of the study: Investigators viewed diversity estimates from one million T cells as underestimates, the study reported.

Germline V gives CDR1 DFQATT, CDR2 SNEGSKA (reference sequence). The CDR3 length is 15 residues. The second PCR ran about 6 to 12 cycles with a sample-barcoded 5' primer and J-beta primers. TCRdb re-derived calls from the 5' RACE reads in MiXCR, one entry per CDR3 protein. The sample has 540,000 or so distinct CDR3 sequences; about 25% are singletons. This same sample was also part of a study on T cells of mothers and their children. This second study notes: Sample barcodes and 2-4 random nucleotides came from the second PCR's M1S primer. Unrelated mother-child pairs always had slightly, but never significantly, lower normalized overlap than related pairs.

This TCR derives from a boy aged 5-17 years in good health. Specimen: blood. V and J are TRBV20-1 and TRBJ2-5, with 10 nucleotides matching TRBD2. The last part of the DNA fits TRBJ2-1 better; the J call may be wrong. CDR3 DNA: TGCAGTGCTAGGGCCCTAGCGGGAGTTCGCAATGAGCAGTTCTTC. It encodes CSARALAGVRNEQFF.